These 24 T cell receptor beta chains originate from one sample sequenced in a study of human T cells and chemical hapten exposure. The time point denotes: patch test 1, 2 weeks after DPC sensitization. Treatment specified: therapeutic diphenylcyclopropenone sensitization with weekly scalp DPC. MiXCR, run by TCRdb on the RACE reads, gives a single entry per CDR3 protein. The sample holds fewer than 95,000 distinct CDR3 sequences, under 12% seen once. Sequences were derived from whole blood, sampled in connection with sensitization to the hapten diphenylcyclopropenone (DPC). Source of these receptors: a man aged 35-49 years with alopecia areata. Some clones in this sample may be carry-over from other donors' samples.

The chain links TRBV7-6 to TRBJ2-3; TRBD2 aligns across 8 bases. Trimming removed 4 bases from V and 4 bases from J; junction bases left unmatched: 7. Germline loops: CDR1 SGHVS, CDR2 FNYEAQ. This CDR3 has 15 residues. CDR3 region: CASSSSGSLSDTQYF. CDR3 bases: TGTGCCAGCAGCTCAAGCGGGAGCTTGTCAGATACGCAGTATTTT.

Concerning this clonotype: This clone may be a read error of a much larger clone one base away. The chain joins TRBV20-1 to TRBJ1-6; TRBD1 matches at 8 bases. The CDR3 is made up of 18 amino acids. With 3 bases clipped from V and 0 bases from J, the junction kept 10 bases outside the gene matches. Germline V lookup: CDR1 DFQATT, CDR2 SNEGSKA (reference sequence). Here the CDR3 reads CSARGQEKRSSYNSPLHF. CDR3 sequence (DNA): TGCAGTGCTAGGGGACAGGAGAAACGAAGCTCCTATAATTCACCCCTCCACTTT.

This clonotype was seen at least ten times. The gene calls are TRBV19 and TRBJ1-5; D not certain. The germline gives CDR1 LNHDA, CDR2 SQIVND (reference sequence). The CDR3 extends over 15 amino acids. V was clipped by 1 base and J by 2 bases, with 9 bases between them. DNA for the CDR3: TGTGCCAGTAGTATAGTTCAGGCTGGCAATCAGCCCCAGCATTTT. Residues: CASSIVQAGNQPQHF. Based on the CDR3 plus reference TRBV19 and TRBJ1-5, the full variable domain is DGGITQSPKYLFRKEGQNVTLSCEQNLNHDAMYWYRQDPGQGLRLIYYSQIVNDFQKGDIAEGYSVSREKKESFPLTVTSAQKNPTAFYLCASSIVQAGNQPQHFGDGTRLSIL.

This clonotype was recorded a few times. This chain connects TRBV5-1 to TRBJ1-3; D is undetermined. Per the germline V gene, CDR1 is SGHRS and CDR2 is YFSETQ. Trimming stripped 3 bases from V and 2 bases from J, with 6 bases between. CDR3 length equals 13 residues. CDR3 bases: TGCGCCAGCAGCTCGGCAACTGGAAACACCATATATTTT. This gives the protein CASSSATGNTIYF. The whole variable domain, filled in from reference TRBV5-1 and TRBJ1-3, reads KAGVTQTPRYLIKTRGQQVTLSCSPISGHRSVSWYQQTPGQGLQFLFEYFSETQRNKGNFPGRFSGRQFSNSRSEMNVSTLELGDSALYLCASSSATGNTIYFGEGSWLTVV.

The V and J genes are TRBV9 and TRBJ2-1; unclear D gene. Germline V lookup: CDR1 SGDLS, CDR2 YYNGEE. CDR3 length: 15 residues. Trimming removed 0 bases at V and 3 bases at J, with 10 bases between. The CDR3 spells CASSVAPLYYNEQFF. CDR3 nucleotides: TGTGCCAGCAGCGTAGCCCCCCTCTACTACAATGAGCAGTTCTTC.

The CDR3 sequence is CSAATEYNSPLHF. The CDR3 DNA reads TGCAGTGCCGCGACAGAATATAATTCACCCCTCCACTTT. The chain has TRBV20-1 and TRBJ1-6; tentative D call: TRBD1 (5 bases). The CDR3 consists of 13 residues. Germline loops: CDR1 DFQATT, CDR2 SNEGSKA (reference sequence). The V end was cut by 6 bases, the J end by 4 bases, with 10 bases between.

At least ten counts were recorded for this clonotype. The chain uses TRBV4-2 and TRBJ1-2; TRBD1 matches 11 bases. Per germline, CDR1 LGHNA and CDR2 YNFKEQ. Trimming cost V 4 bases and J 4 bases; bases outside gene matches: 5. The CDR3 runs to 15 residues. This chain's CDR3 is CASSPGQGAIYGYTF. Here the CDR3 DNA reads TGTGCCAGCAGCCCCGGACAGGGGGCGATCTATGGCTACACCTTC.

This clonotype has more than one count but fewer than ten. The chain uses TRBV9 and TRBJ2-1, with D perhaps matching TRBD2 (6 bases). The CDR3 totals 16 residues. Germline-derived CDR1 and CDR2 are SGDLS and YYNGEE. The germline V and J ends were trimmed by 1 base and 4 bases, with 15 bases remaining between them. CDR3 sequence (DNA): TGTGCCAGCAGCGTATACGCGGGAAGGACTTACAATGAGCAGTTCTTC. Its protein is CASSVYAGRTYNEQFF.

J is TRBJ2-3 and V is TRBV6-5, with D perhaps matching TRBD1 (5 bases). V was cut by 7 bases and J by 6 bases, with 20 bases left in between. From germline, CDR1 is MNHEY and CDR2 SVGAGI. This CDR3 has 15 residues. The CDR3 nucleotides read TGTGCCAGCAACGATGGGATGACAGCCTCGGATACGCAGTATTTT. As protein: CASNDGMTASDTQYF.

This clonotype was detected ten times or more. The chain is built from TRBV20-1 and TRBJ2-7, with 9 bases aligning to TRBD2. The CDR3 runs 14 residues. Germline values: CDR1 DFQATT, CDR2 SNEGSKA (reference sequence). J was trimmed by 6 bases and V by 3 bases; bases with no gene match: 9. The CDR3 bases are TGCAGTGCTAGGATCGGGATAGCGGGGGCCGAGCAGTACTTC. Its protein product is CSARIGIAGAEQYF.

CDR3 residues: CASSKDRAILSAFF. For the CDR3, the DNA is TGTGCCAGCAGCAAAGACAGGGCAATTCTGTCAGCTTTCTTT. The chain is built from TRBV21-1 and TRBJ1-1; no check of the table's D call, TRBD1, against the DNA was made. TRBV21-1 is listed as a pseudogene. The CDR3 contains 14 residues.

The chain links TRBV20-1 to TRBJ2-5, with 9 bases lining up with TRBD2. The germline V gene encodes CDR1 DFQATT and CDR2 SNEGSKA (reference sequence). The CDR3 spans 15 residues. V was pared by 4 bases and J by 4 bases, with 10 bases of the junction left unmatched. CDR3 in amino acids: CSAKRLAGLGETQYF. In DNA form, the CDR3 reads TGCAGTGCTAAAAGGCTAGCGGGACTTGGAGAGACCCAGTACTTC.

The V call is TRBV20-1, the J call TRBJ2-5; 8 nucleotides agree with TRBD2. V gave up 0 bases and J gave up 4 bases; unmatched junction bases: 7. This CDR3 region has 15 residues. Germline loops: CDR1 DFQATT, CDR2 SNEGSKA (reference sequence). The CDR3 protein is CSARDSRGGPETQYF. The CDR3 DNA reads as TGCAGTGCTAGAGATTCACGGGGGGGACCAGAGACCCAGTACTTC.

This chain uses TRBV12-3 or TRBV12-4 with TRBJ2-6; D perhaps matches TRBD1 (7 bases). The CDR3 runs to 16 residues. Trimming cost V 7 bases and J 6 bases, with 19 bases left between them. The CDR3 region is CASNGQGGLLANVLTF. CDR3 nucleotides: TGTGCCAGCAACGGCCAGGGGGGCCTCCTGGCCAACGTCCTGACTTTC.

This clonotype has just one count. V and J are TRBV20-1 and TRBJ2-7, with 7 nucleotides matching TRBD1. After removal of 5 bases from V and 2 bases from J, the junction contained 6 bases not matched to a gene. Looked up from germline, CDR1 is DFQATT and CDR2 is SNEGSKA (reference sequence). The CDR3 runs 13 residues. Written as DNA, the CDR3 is TGCAGTGCTTTCCGGGACAGAGCCTACGAGCAGTACTTC. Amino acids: CSAFRDRAYEQYF.

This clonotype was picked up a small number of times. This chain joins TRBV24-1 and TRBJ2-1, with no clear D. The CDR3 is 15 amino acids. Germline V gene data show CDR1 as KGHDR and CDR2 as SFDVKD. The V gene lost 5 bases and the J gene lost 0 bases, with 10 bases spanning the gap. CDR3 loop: CATSAGGSSYNEQFF. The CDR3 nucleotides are TGTGCCACCAGTGCTGGCGGAAGCTCCTACAATGAGCAGTTCTTC.

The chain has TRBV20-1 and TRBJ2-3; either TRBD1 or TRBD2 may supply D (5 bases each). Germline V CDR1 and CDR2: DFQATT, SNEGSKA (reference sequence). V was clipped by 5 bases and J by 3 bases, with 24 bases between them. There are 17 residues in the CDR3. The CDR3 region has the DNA TGCAGTGCTGGAGGTTCTTACAGGCGGGCATCTACAGATACGCAGTATTTT. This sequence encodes CSAGGSYRRASTDTQYF.

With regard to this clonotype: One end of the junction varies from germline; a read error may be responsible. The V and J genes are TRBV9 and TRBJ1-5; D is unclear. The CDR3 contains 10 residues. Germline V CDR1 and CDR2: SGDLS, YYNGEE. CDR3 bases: TGTGCCAGCAGCGGTGAATCCCAGAATTTT. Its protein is CASSGESQNF.

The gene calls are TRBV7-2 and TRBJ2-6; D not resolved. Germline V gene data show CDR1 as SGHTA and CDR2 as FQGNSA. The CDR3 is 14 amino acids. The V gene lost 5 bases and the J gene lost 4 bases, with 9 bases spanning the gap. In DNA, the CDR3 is TGTGCCAGCAGCCCCCTTTGGGGGGCCAACGTCCTGACTTTC. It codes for CASSPLWGANVLTF.

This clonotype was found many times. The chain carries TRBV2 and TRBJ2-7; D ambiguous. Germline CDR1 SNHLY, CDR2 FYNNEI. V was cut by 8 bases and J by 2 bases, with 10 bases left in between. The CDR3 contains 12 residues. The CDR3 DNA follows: TGTGCCAGCGGGTCGGAACCCTACGAGCAGTACGTC. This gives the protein CASGSEPYEQYV.

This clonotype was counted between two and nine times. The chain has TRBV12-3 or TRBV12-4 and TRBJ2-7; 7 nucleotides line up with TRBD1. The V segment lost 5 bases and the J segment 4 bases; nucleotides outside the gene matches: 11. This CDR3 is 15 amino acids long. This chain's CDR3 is CASSPLRGQRYEQYF. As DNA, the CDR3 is TGTGCCAGCAGTCCTCTGAGGGGACAGAGATACGAGCAGTACTTC.

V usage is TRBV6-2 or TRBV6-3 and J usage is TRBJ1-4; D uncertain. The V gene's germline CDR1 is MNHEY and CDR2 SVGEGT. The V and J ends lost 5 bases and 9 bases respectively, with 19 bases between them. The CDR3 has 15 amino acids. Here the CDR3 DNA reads TGTGCCAGCAGTCCGGACGGCATAACGTTCAAAAAACTGTTTTTT. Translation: CASSPDGITFKKLFF.

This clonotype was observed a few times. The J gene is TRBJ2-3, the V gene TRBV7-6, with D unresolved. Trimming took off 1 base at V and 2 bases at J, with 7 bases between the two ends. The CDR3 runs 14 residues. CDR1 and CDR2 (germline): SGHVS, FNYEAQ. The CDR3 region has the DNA TGTGCCAGCAGCTTAGGGCGCTCCACAGATACGCAGTATTTT. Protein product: CASSLGRSTDTQYF.

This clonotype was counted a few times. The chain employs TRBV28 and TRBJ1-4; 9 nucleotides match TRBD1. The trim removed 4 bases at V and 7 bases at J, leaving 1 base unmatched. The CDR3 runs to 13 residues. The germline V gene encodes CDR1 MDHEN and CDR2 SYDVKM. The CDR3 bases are TGTGCCAGCAGTTCGGGACAGGGTGAAAAACTGTTTTTT. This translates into CASSSGQGEKLFF.